This entry lists 5 T cell receptor beta chains sequenced from one sample in a study of blood T cell repertoires in COVID-19. Sequencing was performed with immunoSEQ multiplex PCR; in TCRdb, only in-frame clones are kept and a portion is missing. The table has some 60,000 clones, over 75% seen once. Sequenced input: peripheral blood. The receptors stem from a woman of 80 years or more with acute or convalescent COVID-19.

V is TRBV30 and J is TRBJ2-1; 7 bases are a match to TRBD2. The CDR3 totals 15 residues. CDR1 is GTSNPN, CDR2 SVGIG, per germline (reference sequence). V lost 3 bases, J lost 8 bases, and 13 bases stayed unmatched. Written as DNA, the CDR3 is TGTGCCTGGAGACGTTTCAAGGGACTATTCGATGAGCAGTTCTTC. Its protein product is CAWRRFKGLFDEQFF.

The genes are TRBV3-1 (or the pseudogene TRBV3-2) and TRBJ1-1, with 8 bases matching TRBD1. The CDR3 is made up of 17 amino acids. The germline CDR1 and CDR2 sequences are LGHDT and YNNKEL (reference sequence). J gave up 11 bases and V 3 bases, and 20 bases lay outside the gene matches. CDR3 protein: CASSHEVVGRGRKAAFF. CDR3 in DNA: TGTGCCAGCAGCCACGAGGTGGTAGGCAGGGGGCGAAAAGCGGCTTTCTTT.

The V call is TRBV9, the J call TRBJ2-2; the match to TRBD2 covers 8 bases. J lost 4 bases, V lost 3 bases, and 5 bases had no gene match. The germline CDR1 and CDR2 sequences are SGDLS and YYNGEE. The CDR3 runs 15 residues. The CDR3 DNA reads TGTGCCAGCAGCGCCTCCGGGACTAGCACCGGGGAGCTGTTTTTT. Residues: CASSASGTSTGELFF.

CDR3 sequence (DNA): TGTGCCAGCAGCAAAGGACTCGCCGCCGGCGAGCAGTACTTC. Protein product: CASSKGLAAGEQYF. The genes are TRBV27 and TRBJ2-7; perhaps TRBD2 as D (5 bases). Trimming stripped 6 bases from V and 6 bases from J, with 18 bases between. Germline V CDR1 and CDR2: MNHEY, SMNVEV (reference sequence). CDR3 length equals 14 residues.

This clone was recorded only once. The V gene is TRBV5-1, the J gene TRBJ1-6; tentative D call: TRBD1 (6 bases). Trimming left V 4 bases short and J 5 bases short, with 13 bases between. Germline CDR1 SGHRS, CDR2 YFSETQ. This CDR3 contains 15 residues. The CDR3 DNA sequence: TGCGCCAGCAGCCTGGTAGGGGGAAATAATTCACCCCTCCACTTT. Protein product: CASSLVGGNNSPLHF.